In terms of frequency, the clone carrying this T cell receptor (beta chain) is hyperexpanded. Its specificity is not known. TRB amplification used around 260 ng of peripheral blood genomic DNA. One tube held mixed TRB-A and TRB-B primer pools for touch-down PCR. Each CDR3 protein gets one entry in TCRdb, which reprocessed the multiplex PCR reads and gives no DNA. The sample table sets out 3,000 to 4,000 distinct CDR3 sequences. This sample was taken from a study of T cell clusters in autoimmune cytopenias. Overall study results and limits: TRB repertoire shifts in secondary cytopenia and chronic lymphocytic leukemia mostly reflected lymphoma, not autoimmunity.

The germline CDR1 and CDR2 sequences are MNHEY and SMNVEV (reference sequence). CDR3 length: 13 residues. This clonotype was obtained from a human donor with an autoimmune cytopenia, with autoimmune hepatitis or in good health (not recorded which). Material: peripheral blood. The V and J genes are TRBV27 and TRBJ2-7; the TRBD2 assignment by TCRdb is unverifiable without DNA. The CDR3 loop is CASSPTVAGEQYF.